This T cell receptor (beta chain) comes out of a study of blood T cell repertoires in COVID-19. Study-level background: Whether acute or convalescent, the COVID-19 samples came from the United States, Italy and Spain. The cDNA or gDNA used as material had been derived from T cells, B-cell-depleted T cells, or PBMCs.

Germline V CDR1 and CDR2: PRHDT, FYEKMQ (reference sequence). V lost 1 base to trimming and J lost 4 bases; unmatched junction nucleotides: 14. The CDR3 consists of 19 residues. Original analysis: Amplification of reference gene primers was used by the study to estimate nucleated cell counts. TCRdb keeps only in-frame clones here, not all; method: immunoSEQ multiplex PCR. V and J calls and clone size are copied from that table; D and trimming were computed from the DNA. The repertoire holds around 250,000 clones, with roughly nine tenths as singletons. The sequenced sample consisted of peripheral blood. The chain employs TRBV13 and TRBJ2-2; 8 bases match TRBD2. The sequence was obtained from a middle-aged man with active or convalescent COVID-19. The chain's CDR3 is CASSLVGGLALTSTGELFF. Written as DNA, the CDR3 is TGTGCCAGCAGCTTAGTGGGAGGACTAGCATTAACAAGCACCGGGGAGCTGTTTTTT.